This T cell receptor (beta chain) originates from a study of identical twins. The cDNA had a unique molecular identifier and a template-switch universal primer site. TCRdb called the 5' RACE reads again in MiXCR, with one record for every CDR3 protein. The sample has approximately 600,000 distinct CDR3 sequences, 7.1% seen once. The CDR3 is made up of 14 amino acids. Germline assignment: CDR1 MNHEY and CDR2 SMNVEV (reference sequence). Trimming cost V 2 bases and J 7 bases; bases outside gene matches: 6. This clonotype was seen ten or more times. These data also featured in a second study, about yellow fever vaccine responses in identical twins.

Sequencing was done on a sample of PBMCs. This receptor was obtained from a woman under 30 in good health. This chain connects TRBV27 to TRBJ1-1; 8 bases align to TRBD1. In DNA, the CDR3 is TGTGCCAGCAGTTTAAGCAGGGGGCAGGGTGAAGCTTTCTTT. This encodes CASSLSRGQGEAFF.